The 17 T cell receptor beta chains presented below share a single source sample, sequenced in a study of blood T cell repertoires in COVID-19. Profiled with immunoSEQ multiplex PCR; TCRdb holds only in-frame clones, not every one. The data show nearly 250,000 clones, around 85% seen once. Sequenced: PBMCs or T cells enriched from blood (not recorded which). The receptors were gathered from a woman aged 45-60 years with acute COVID-19.

V usage is TRBV9 and J usage is TRBJ2-7, with a tentative D call TRBD2 (6 bases). Germline V CDR1 and CDR2: SGDLS, YYNGEE. Trimming shortened V by 3 bases and J by 5 bases, and 12 bases separated the two germline ends. The CDR3 loop spans 13 amino acids. CDR3 nucleotide sequence: TGTGCCAGCAGCGCGATGGGACTGGACGAGCAGTACTTC. It yields the protein CASSAMGLDEQYF.

The table lists this clone with a count of one. The genes are TRBV10-3 and TRBJ1-4; D remains unclear. The CDR3 is 13 residues long. The germline V gene has CDR1 ENHRY and CDR2 SYGVKD. V was shortened by 11 bases and J by 5 bases, with 15 bases between the two germline ends. The DNA for the CDR3 is TGTGCCCTCCGGAGCCTCCCGAATGAAAAACTGTTTTTT. It translates to CALRSLPNEKLFF.

The chain combines TRBV4-2 with TRBJ2-3; 9 bases agree with TRBD2. Germline CDR1 is LGHNA and CDR2 is YNFKEQ. The CDR3 sequence is 15 residues long. With V trimmed by 1 base and J by 5 bases, 4 bases remained unmatched. Here the CDR3 DNA reads TGTGCCAGCAGCCAAGTGGCGGGGGGGCAAGATACGCAGTATTTT. It translates to CASSQVAGGQDTQYF.

This rearrangement joins TRBV6-1 to TRBJ1-3; 9 nucleotides agree with TRBD1. The germline CDR1 and CDR2 sequences are MNHNS and SASEGT. The CDR3 runs to 16 residues. Trimming removed 3 bases from V and 3 bases from J; junction bases left unmatched: 6. The CDR3 nucleotides are TGTGCCAGCAGTGACGGGACAGGGAGAGGTGGAAACACCATATATTTT. Its protein is CASSDGTGRGGNTIYF.

The chain employs TRBV7-9 and TRBJ1-1, with TRBD1 as a possible D gene (5 bases). The ends were cut back, 1 base at V and 5 bases at J, with 11 bases in the middle. Germline V gene data show CDR1 as SEHNR and CDR2 as FQNEAQ (reference sequence). The CDR3 runs 14 residues. CDR3 sequence reads: CASSLGIQGTEAFF. CDR3 in DNA: TGTGCCAGCAGCTTAGGGATCCAGGGTACTGAAGCTTTCTTT.

The rearrangement uses TRBV7-9 and TRBJ1-1, with D hard to call. CDR3 length equals 14 residues. V lost 4 bases, J lost 1 base, and 10 bases lay in between. The V gene's germline CDR1 is SEHNR and CDR2 FQNEAQ (reference sequence). CDR3 bases: TGTGCCAGCAGCTCCATGGGCGCGAACACTGAAGCTTTCTTT. Translation gives CASSSMGANTEAFF.

This sequence joins TRBV18 and TRBJ2-1, with TRBD2 matching 8 bases. The CDR3 is made up of 14 amino acids. CDR1 KGHSH and CDR2 LQKENI come from the germline V gene. Trimming took 3 bases from V and 7 from J; bases not matched to a gene: 5. This CDR3 is CASSPKSGGNEQFF. The DNA for the CDR3 is TGTGCCAGCTCACCCAAATCGGGGGGGAATGAGCAGTTCTTC.

The chain recombines TRBV7-2 with TRBJ2-3; D possibly corresponds to TRBD1 (7 bases). From germline, CDR1 is SGHTA and CDR2 FQGNSA. The V gene lost 5 bases and the J gene lost 2 bases, with 14 bases spanning the gap. CDR3 length: 15 amino acids. The DNA for the CDR3 is TGTGCCAGCAGCCCAGGGGGGAGGTACACAGATACGCAGTATTTT. Protein: CASSPGGRYTDTQYF.

CDR3 nucleotides: TGTGCCAGCAGCGACAGGGAGCGTGGCTATGGCTACACCTTC. Translated: CASSDRERGYGYTF. V is TRBV6-6 and J is TRBJ1-2, with 7 nucleotides matching TRBD1. Germline loops: CDR1 MNHNY, CDR2 SVGAGI (reference sequence). Losses at the gene ends were 6 bases for V and 4 bases for J; bases not matched to a gene: 8. This CDR3 spans 14 amino acids.

This clone is a singleton in its sample. The chain couples TRBV20-1 to TRBJ2-7; 7 bases are shared with TRBD2. Germline V gene data show CDR1 as DFQATT and CDR2 as SNEGSKA (reference sequence). The length of the CDR3 is 14 residues. The trim removed 3 bases at V and 0 bases at J, leaving 5 bases unmatched. The CDR3 sequence is CSASSGGLSYEQYF. CDR3 nucleotide sequence: TGCAGTGCTAGTTCGGGGGGACTCTCCTACGAGCAGTACTTC.

The count of this clone is one. The chain has TRBV12-3 or TRBV12-4 and TRBJ2-5, with 7 bases identical to TRBD2. Trimming at V came to 7 bases and at J to 7 bases, leaving 6 bases not matched to a gene. The CDR3 contains 12 residues. CDR3 nucleotide sequence: TGTGCCAGCAACTCGCCTAGCGGGACCCAGTACTTC. Translated, it gives CASNSPSGTQYF.

The chain is built from TRBV6-5 and TRBJ1-5; D not resolved. The germline V and J ends were trimmed by 0 bases and 2 bases, with 8 bases remaining between them. Germline lookup yields CDR1 MNHEY and CDR2 SVGAGI. The CDR3 has 15 amino acids. As DNA, the CDR3 is TGTGCCAGCAGTTACTCCGGGATTGGCAATCAGCCCCAGCATTTT. This codes for CASSYSGIGNQPQHF.

This clone came up a few times. J is TRBJ2-2 and V is TRBV11-3; 11 positions match TRBD1. From germline, CDR1 is SGHNT and CDR2 YENEEA. V was clipped by 5 bases and J by 7 bases; unmatched bases: 6. The CDR3 is made up of 15 amino acids. In DNA, the CDR3 is TGTGCCAGCAGCACCGGACAGGGGGCCGTCGGGGAGCTGTTTTTT. Its translation is CASSTGQGAVGELFF.

The chain recombines TRBV7-9 with TRBJ2-7, with D perhaps TRBD1 (5 bases). The V and J ends lost 2 bases and 5 bases respectively, with 10 bases between them. Germline lookup yields CDR1 SEHNR and CDR2 FQNEAQ (reference sequence). This CDR3 contains 13 residues. CDR3 amino acids: CASSLSGFDEQYF. The CDR3 DNA sequence: TGTGCCAGCAGCTTATCAGGGTTCGACGAGCAGTACTTC.

The rearrangement links TRBV5-1 to TRBJ1-3, with D perhaps matching TRBD1 (5 bases). The CDR3 sequence is 18 residues long. Trimming shortened V by 0 bases and J by 0 bases, and 16 bases separated the two germline ends. Germline-derived CDR1 and CDR2 are SGHRS and YFSETQ. In nucleotides, the CDR3 is TGCGCCAGCAGCTTGGACGGGGGGGATTTAAGCTCTGGAAACACCATATATTTT. Translation: CASSLDGGDLSSGNTIYF.

In this sample, this clone turned up once. This sequence joins TRBV21-1 and TRBJ1-1. TRBV21-1 is a listed pseudogene. The CDR3 is made up of 14 amino acids. CDR3 bases: TGTGCCAGCAGCAAAGTTACTGAGGCCCCAGAAGCTTTCTTT. The encoded protein is CASSKVTEAPEAFF.

The V call is TRBV7-8, the J call TRBJ2-5; 8 nucleotides agree with TRBD2. CDR3 size: 15 residues. CDR1 is SGHVS, CDR2 FQNEAQ, per germline. The J segment lost 3 bases and the V segment lost 2 bases, leaving 5 bases of the junction unmatched. The CDR3 reads CASSLLRGVEETQYF. The CDR3 coding sequence is TGTGCCAGCAGCTTATTGCGGGGGGTAGAAGAGACCCAGTACTTC.